This T cell receptor (beta chain) appears in the sequencing data of a study of tumor-infiltrating lymphocytes in primary liver carcinoma. Study details: The patients included men and women who were aged 30 to 69 years.

Constant-region priming of about 520 ng total RNA yielded TCR beta cDNA. Libraries for TCR beta were built through three nested multiplex PCR rounds, which together made up a slightly modified ARM-PCR procedure. One entry per CDR3 protein results from TCRdb running MiXCR on the multiplex PCR reads. Among some 46,000 distinct CDR3 sequences listed, roughly 77% were seen once. Worth noting for this clonotype: Its target is not known.

Whole-study results and caveats: Tumors reached a significantly greater top-250-clone fraction than blood did (p = 0.039).

The source material, about 19-30 mg of unsorted bulk tissue, was used to co-extract RNA and DNA. This receptor was obtained from a woman in her 30s with primary liver carcinoma and hepatitis B virus infection. Sequences were obtained from tumor-adjacent normal liver tissue.

The CDR3 protein is CVSSPGLSTGELFF. CDR3 in DNA: TGTGTTAGCAGCCCGGGACTTTCCACCGGGGAGCTGTTTTTT. The rearrangement uses TRBV5-4 and TRBJ2-2, with D perhaps matching TRBD2 (6 bases). Germline values: CDR1 SGHNT, CDR2 YYREEE (reference sequence). CDR3 length: 14 amino acids.